The clone carrying this T cell receptor (beta chain) appeared once. Its antigen is still unknown. The CDR3 runs 15 residues. The J segment lost 4 bases and the V segment lost 6 bases, leaving 9 bases of the junction unmatched. The V gene's germline CDR1 is MDHEN and CDR2 SYDVKM. RNA transcripts provided the source from which TCR beta CDR3 regions were amplified. HTBI primers were used for first-round RT-PCR of the TCR CDR3. TCRdb called the multiplex PCR reads again in MiXCR, with one record for every CDR3 protein. The data contain roughly 840,000 distinct CDR3 sequences, roughly 40% of them singletons. This sample was taken from a study of T cells in Graves' hyperthyroidism and ophthalmopathy. General study points: For ophthalmopathy, model prediction preceded onset by a median approximately 6 months.

Orbital computed tomography, thyroid ultrasound, serum thyroxine and TRAb, and clinical symptoms together informed the diagnoses. Sequenced sample: blood. This TCR derives from a young man with Graves' hyperthyroidism. This chain uses TRBV28 with TRBJ1-5, with 7 bases matching TRBD1. The CDR3 DNA is TGTGCCAGCAGCGACGAGACAGGGAGTAATCAGCCCCAGCATTTT. Encoded protein: CASSDETGSNQPQHF.